These 21 T cell receptor beta chains were all obtained from the same sample, sequenced in a study of T cell responses to AZD1222 COVID-19 vaccine. Generated by immunoSEQ multiplex PCR, the TCRdb table keeps only in-frame clones and is missing some. Altogether 95,000 to 150,000 clones are present, around 90% being singletons, with the ten largest covering 4.2%. Sequencing was performed on peripheral blood, taken on day 0 of AZD1222 vaccination. These receptors originate from an adult in good health.

The chain joins TRBV7-8 to TRBJ1-5, with 7 bases that match TRBD1. The CDR3 consists of 16 residues. The junction had 11 bases not matched to a gene; V was cut back by 5 bases and J by 4 bases. Germline loops: CDR1 SGHVS, CDR2 FQNEAQ. The CDR3 sequence is CASSNTGVIGNQPQHF. The CDR3 bases are TGTGCCAGCAGCAACACAGGGGTAATTGGAAATCAGCCCCAGCATTTT.

The CDR3 DNA reads as TGTGCCAGCAGTTACAACACCGGGGAGCTGTTTTTT. Amino acid sequence: CASSYNTGELFF. The chain joins TRBV6-6 to TRBJ2-2; unclear D gene. The V gene's germline CDR1 is MNHNY and CDR2 SVGAGI (reference sequence). CDR3 size: 12 residues. V was cut by 2 bases and J by 2 bases, with 0 bases left in between.

The V gene is TRBV28, the J gene TRBJ1-6, with D maybe TRBD1 (5 bases). Trimming removed 2 bases at V and 7 bases at J, with 9 bases between. CDR3 length: 14 amino acids. Germline V gene lookup returns CDR1 MDHEN and CDR2 SYDVKM. The CDR3: CASSLPRTNSPLHF. In nucleotides, the CDR3 is TGTGCCAGCAGTTTACCTCGGACAAATTCACCCCTCCACTTT.

The rearrangement links TRBV27 to TRBJ1-1; 8 nucleotides line up with TRBD1. V gave up 2 bases and J gave up 4 bases; unmatched junction bases: 6. From germline, CDR1 is MNHEY and CDR2 SMNVEV (reference sequence). CDR3 length: 15 residues. The CDR3 DNA reads TGTGCCAGCAGTTTAGGACAGGGTTGGGGCACTGAAGCTTTCTTT. Translation gives CASSLGQGWGTEAFF.

The count of this clone is one. This chain connects TRBV28 to TRBJ1-1; no reliable D call. Germline CDR1 reads MDHEN; CDR2 reads SYDVKM. The CDR3 is 14 amino acids. Trimming pared 2 bases from V and 1 base from J, leaving 8 bases between. CDR3 sequence: CASSLINKNTEAFF. DNA for the CDR3: TGTGCCAGCAGTTTAATCAACAAGAACACTGAAGCTTTCTTT.

The chain uses TRBV7-2 and TRBJ2-7; no clear D gene. The CDR3 runs to 13 residues. Per the germline V gene, CDR1 is SGHTA and CDR2 is FQGNSA. V gave up 2 bases and J gave up 4 bases, with 9 bases separating them. CDR3 in DNA: TGTGCCAGCAGCTTACACATCGGGTACGAGCAGTACTTC. Protein sequence: CASSLHIGYEQYF.

This chain joins TRBV20-1 and TRBJ1-1; D perhaps matches TRBD1 (5 bases). The CDR3 extends over 15 amino acids. Germline lookup yields CDR1 DFQATT and CDR2 SNEGSKA (reference sequence). The V end was cut by 3 bases, the J end by 1 base, with 15 bases between. The CDR3 loop is CSASPPAGGNTEAFF. The CDR3 DNA follows: TGCAGTGCTAGTCCGCCGGCGGGGGGGAACACTGAAGCTTTCTTT.

The gene calls are TRBV19 and TRBJ1-5; the D is unclear. V dropped 2 bases and J dropped 2 bases, with 7 bases sitting between them. The CDR3 length is 14 residues. Germline CDR1 LNHDA, CDR2 SQIVND (reference sequence). CDR3 residues: CASSIPTGNQPQHF. The CDR3 nucleotides are TGTGCCAGTAGTATACCCACGGGCAATCAGCCCCAGCATTTT.

The chain recombines TRBV6-6 with TRBJ2-2; 8 nucleotides agree with TRBD1. There are 15 residues in the CDR3. Germline values: CDR1 MNHNY, CDR2 SVGAGI (reference sequence). With 0 bases clipped from V and 7 bases from J, the junction kept 4 bases outside the gene matches. CDR3 nucleotide sequence: TGTGCCAGCAGTTACTCTACAGGGGGGATCGGGGAGCTGTTTTTT. It specifies CASSYSTGGIGELFF.

The V call is TRBV5-1, the J call TRBJ2-7; tentatively, D is TRBD1 (6 bases). The germline V and J ends were trimmed by 4 bases and 0 bases, with 14 bases remaining between them. Germline V CDR1 and CDR2: SGHRS, YFSETQ. The CDR3 runs to 15 residues. The CDR3 sequence: CASSPVGGVSYEQYF. The CDR3 DNA is TGCGCCAGCAGCCCTGTAGGGGGAGTCTCCTACGAGCAGTACTTC.

This chain joins TRBV19 and TRBJ2-1; 7 nucleotides match TRBD2. The ends lost 1 base at V and 1 base at J; junction bases unmatched: 7. Germline values: CDR1 LNHDA, CDR2 SQIVND (reference sequence). The CDR3 is 17 amino acids. The CDR3 DNA reads TGTGCCAGTAGTATAGGGGGAGGGCGGGAGTCCTACAATGAGCAGTTCTTC. Translated, it gives CASSIGGGRESYNEQFF.

V usage is TRBV15 and J usage is TRBJ2-3; D not certain. Deletions cut 5 bases from V and 4 bases from J, with 7 bases between. The CDR3 sequence is 12 residues long. Germline V gives CDR1 LNHNV, CDR2 YYDKDF (reference sequence). CDR3 amino acids: CATSGVADTQYF. The CDR3 DNA follows: TGTGCCACCAGCGGCGTAGCAGATACGCAGTATTTT.

V gene TRBV5-1 combines with J gene TRBJ1-4, with no clear D. V was cut by 2 bases and J by 2 bases, with 7 bases left in between. The CDR3 covers 14 residues. The V gene's germline CDR1 is SGHRS and CDR2 YFSETQ. The CDR3 bases are TGCGCCAGCAGCTTCGAGGCCACTAATGAAAAACTGTTTTTT. It specifies CASSFEATNEKLFF.

The chain employs TRBV5-1 and TRBJ2-5; no clear D. This CDR3 is 14 amino acids long. The V gene's germline CDR1 is SGHRS and CDR2 YFSETQ. The V end was cut by 0 bases, the J end by 8 bases, with 14 bases between. The CDR3 nucleotides are TGCGCCAGCAGCTTGGAAGCATACGGTGAAACCCAGTACTTC. As protein: CASSLEAYGETQYF.

The chain uses TRBV6-5 and TRBJ1-3; D is ambiguous. This CDR3 is 13 amino acids long. Per the germline V gene, CDR1 is MNHEY and CDR2 is SVGAGI. Trimming took 4 bases from V and 4 from J, leaving 8 bases between them. This chain's CDR3 is CASSSGIGNTIYF. The CDR3 DNA follows: TGTGCCAGCAGTTCGGGAATCGGAAACACCATATATTTT.

This clone was counted once. The chain couples TRBV6-6 to TRBJ2-7, with TRBD1 as a possible D gene (6 bases). The CDR3 length is 11 residues. Germline V lookup: CDR1 MNHNY, CDR2 SVGAGI (reference sequence). The CDR3: CCTARGNEQYF. DNA for the CDR3: TGTTGCACGGCCAGGGGAAACGAGCAGTACTTC.

The genes are TRBV6-5 and TRBJ2-1; D remains unclear. The CDR3 covers 11 residues. Germline CDR1 is MNHEY and CDR2 is SVGAGI. The V end lost 5 bases, the J end lost 5 bases, and 4 bases lay between the germline ends. The DNA of the CDR3 is TGTGCCAGCAGTCATAACAATGAGCAGTTCTTC. It encodes CASSHNNEQFF.

This clone occurred once. The chain recombines TRBV10-2 with TRBJ2-5, with D perhaps TRBD1 (6 bases). The V end was cut by 10 bases, the J end by 5 bases, with 20 bases between. This CDR3 spans 14 amino acids. Germline lookup yields CDR1 WSHSY and CDR2 SAAADI. CDR3 region: CAIDAGAGSETQYF. In DNA, the CDR3 is TGCGCCATCGACGCAGGGGCAGGGTCGGAGACCCAGTACTTC.

This chain connects TRBV28 to TRBJ1-1; D uncertain. With 8 bases removed from V and 1 base from J, the gap between germline ends came to 5 bases. The germline V gene has CDR1 MDHEN and CDR2 SYDVKM. This CDR3 region has 11 residues. The chain's CDR3 is CASDRNTEAFF. The CDR3 DNA reads as TGTGCCAGCGACCGGAACACTGAAGCTTTCTTT.

This clone has only one observation. This chain connects TRBV2 to TRBJ2-7, with D tentatively TRBD1 (5 bases). V was cut by 1 base and J by 3 bases, with 10 bases left in between. The germline CDR1 and CDR2 sequences are SNHLY and FYNNEI. This CDR3 has 14 residues. The CDR3 DNA sequence: TGTGCCAGCAGTGAAGAGGGGCTCGGCTACGAGCAGTACTTC. As protein: CASSEEGLGYEQYF.

This sequence joins TRBV5-6 and TRBJ1-6; a possible D gene is TRBD1 (6 bases). The CDR3 loop spans 15 amino acids. Germline V gives CDR1 SGHDT, CDR2 YYEEEE. Trimming took off 0 bases at V and 10 bases at J, with 14 bases between the two ends. The CDR3 reads CASSLGWAGESPLHF. The DNA of the CDR3 is TGTGCCAGCAGCTTGGGCTGGGCAGGGGAATCACCCCTCCACTTT.